This TCR beta chain stems from a study of naive and memory T cell subsets. Study findings and constraints: Possibly reflecting memory cells re-expressing CD45RA, a few larger clonotypes occurred in naive repertoires, especially CD8.

An equimolar mix of two oligonucleotides served as the beta constant-region primer for TRBC1 and TRBC2. Ligated cDNA was amplified by four rounds of PCR with nested alpha and beta constant-region primers and SP2. TCRdb called the UMI-ligation and nested PCR reads again in MiXCR, with one record for every CDR3 protein. The data hold roughly 92,000 distinct CDR3 sequences, with over 9% observed a single time. Trimming took 1 base from V and 8 from J; bases not matched to a gene: 7. CDR3 length: 15 amino acids. Germline-derived CDR1 and CDR2 are SGHTA and FQGNSA. This clonotype was counted ten times or more. What it binds is unknown.

J is TRBJ2-3 and V is TRBV7-2; 9 bases fit TRBD2. Sequencing was carried out using naive CD4+ T cells from blood. The clonotype was recovered from a human donor in good health. The CDR3 DNA reads as TGTGCCAGCAGCTTAGGTAGCGGGGGTCGCGTTACGCAGTATTTT. The encoded protein is CASSLGSGGRVTQYF.